Below, one TCR beta chain is given with its context. The antigen remains undetermined. A much larger clone differs from this one at a single base, so this may be a read error. These data belong to a study of regulatory T cells in long-lasting Graves disease. Findings and caveats of the study: Persistent disease preferred TRBV28, TRBJ1-2 and TRBJ2-5. Lower TCR diversity was seen in persistent Graves' patients than in newly diagnosed ones.

Germline V gene data show CDR1 as SNHLY and CDR2 as FYNNEI. The length of the CDR3 is 16 residues. Sequencing libraries for TCR beta were prepared with iRepertoire HTBI primers and Arm-PCR of CDR3 regions. TCRdb itself ran the multiplex PCR reads through MiXCR, one entry per CDR3 protein. Of more than 350,000 distinct CDR3 sequences detected, under 15% appear once; the ten largest clones hold over 15%. Time point of the sample: newly diagnosed GD, antithyroid drugs for less than 3 months. TCR sequences were obtained from RNA taken from PBMCs. These data were also reused for a study on T cells in Graves' hyperthyroidism and ophthalmopathy. This second report adds: The HTBI primer set was used in a first-round RT-PCR of the TCR CDR3.

This chain links TRBV2 with TRBJ1-6, with D perhaps matching TRBD1 (6 bases). This clonotype was sampled from a woman aged 30 to 39 with Graves disease. The sample consisted of peripheral blood mononuclear cells (PBMCs), taken at new diagnosis, from a patient treated with antithyroid drugs. The CDR3 region has the DNA TGTGCCAGCTGTGAGACAGGCCGCTCCTATAATTCACCCCTCCACTTT. It codes for CASCETGRSYNSPLHF.